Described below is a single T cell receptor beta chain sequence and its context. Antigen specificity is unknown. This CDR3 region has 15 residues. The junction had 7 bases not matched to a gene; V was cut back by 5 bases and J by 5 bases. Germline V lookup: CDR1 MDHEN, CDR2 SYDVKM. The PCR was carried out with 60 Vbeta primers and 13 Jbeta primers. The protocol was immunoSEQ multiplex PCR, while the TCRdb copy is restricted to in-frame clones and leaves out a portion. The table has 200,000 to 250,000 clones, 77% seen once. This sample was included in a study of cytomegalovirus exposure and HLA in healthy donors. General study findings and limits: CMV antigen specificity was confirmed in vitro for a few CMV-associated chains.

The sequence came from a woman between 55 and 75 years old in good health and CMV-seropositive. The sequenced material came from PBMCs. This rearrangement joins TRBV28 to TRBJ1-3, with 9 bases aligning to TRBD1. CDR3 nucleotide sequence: TGTGCCAGCAGTCCCAGGACAGGGGTGCGAAACACCATATATTTT. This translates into CASSPRTGVRNTIYF. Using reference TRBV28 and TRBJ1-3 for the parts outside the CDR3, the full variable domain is DVKVTQSSRYLVKRTGEKVFLECVQDMDHENMFWYRQDPGLGLRLIYFSYDVKMKEKGDIPEGYSVSREKKERFSLILESASTNQTSMYLCASSPRTGVRNTIYFGEGSWLTVV.